This T cell receptor (beta chain) was found in a study of CD8 T cells in Susac syndrome. The count of this clonotype is one. Reverse transcription of about 0.5 to 1 ug RNA was carried out with random hexamers. One entry per CDR3 protein, called by TCRdb with MiXCR from the immunoSEQ multiplex PCR reads. The sample holds about 210,000 distinct CDR3 sequences, approximately 95% seen once. Sequencing was done on a sample of CD4+ T cells from PBMCs. This receptor was obtained from a human donor with multiple sclerosis.

As DNA, the CDR3 is TGTGCCAGCAGCCGGGACAGGGACGGGACCCAGTACTTC. This sequence encodes CASSRDRDGTQYF. The chain employs TRBV14 and TRBJ2-5; 9 bases are a match to TRBD1. J was trimmed by 7 bases and V by 4 bases; bases with no gene match: 4. The length of the CDR3 is 13 residues. Germline V gene sequence: CDR1 SGHDN, CDR2 FVKESK.